One and the same sample provided the 3 T cell receptor beta chains below, sequenced in a study of blood T cell repertoires in COVID-19. Sequenced by immunoSEQ multiplex PCR; TCRdb stores in-frame clones only, minus some. The data contain about 120,000 clones, roughly three quarters of them singletons. Sequenced material: peripheral blood. The receptors originated from a human donor in a cohort sampled during active COVID-19.

J is TRBJ1-1 and V is TRBV19; D uncertain. The CDR3 has 14 residues. Germline V lookup: CDR1 LNHDA, CDR2 SQIVND (reference sequence). V was pared by 1 base and J by 1 base, with 7 bases between. Here the CDR3 DNA reads TGTGCCAGTAGTATAGTAGGAGGGAACACTGAAGCTTTCTTT. It codes for CASSIVGGNTEAFF.

This clone occurred a few times. The CDR3 coding sequence is TGTGCCAGCAGTCGGGGGACAGGGGGCATTGGCTACACCTTC. Protein sequence: CASSRGTGGIGYTF. The chain employs TRBV27 and TRBJ1-2, with TRBD1 matching 12 bases. This CDR3 is 14 amino acids long. The V segment lost 5 bases and the J segment 7 bases; nucleotides outside the gene matches: 5. The germline gives CDR1 MNHEY, CDR2 SMNVEV (reference sequence).

The chain links TRBV4-1 to TRBJ2-7; TRBD2 matches 10 bases. This CDR3 contains 20 residues. CDR1 MGHRA and CDR2 YSYEKL come from the germline V gene. Losses at the gene ends were 0 bases for V and 3 bases for J; bases not matched to a gene: 17. CDR3: CASSQEEWSTSGVLVYEQYF. The DNA for the CDR3 is TGCGCCAGCAGCCAAGAAGAGTGGAGTACTAGCGGGGTCTTAGTCTACGAGCAGTACTTC.